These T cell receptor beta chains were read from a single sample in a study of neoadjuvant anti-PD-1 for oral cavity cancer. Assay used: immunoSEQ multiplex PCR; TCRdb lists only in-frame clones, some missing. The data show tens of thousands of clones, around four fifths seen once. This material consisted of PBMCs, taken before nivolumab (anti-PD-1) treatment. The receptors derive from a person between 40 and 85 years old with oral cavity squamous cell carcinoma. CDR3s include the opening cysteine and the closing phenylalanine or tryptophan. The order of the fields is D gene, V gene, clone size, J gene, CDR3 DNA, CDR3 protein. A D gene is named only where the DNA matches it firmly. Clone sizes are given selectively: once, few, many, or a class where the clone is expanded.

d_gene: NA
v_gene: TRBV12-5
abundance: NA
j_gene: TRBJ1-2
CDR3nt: TGTGCTAGTGGTTCGCCTCCTCATGGCTACACCTTC
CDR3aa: CASGSPPHGYTF

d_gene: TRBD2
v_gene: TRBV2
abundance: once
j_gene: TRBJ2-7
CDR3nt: TGTGCCAGCAGTCCCTGGACTAGCGGGAGTACCTACGAGCAGTACTTC
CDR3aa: CASSPWTSGSTYEQYF

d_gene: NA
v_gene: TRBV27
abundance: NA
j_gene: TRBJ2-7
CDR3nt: TGTGCCAGCAGCCCCGCAAGAGCGCTTTCCTACGAGCAGTACTTC
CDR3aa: CASSPARALSYEQYF

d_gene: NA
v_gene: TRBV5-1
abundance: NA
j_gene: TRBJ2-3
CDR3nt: TGCGCCAGTGCACTCAGCCCAGGCACAGATACGCAGTATTTT
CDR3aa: CASALSPGTDTQYF

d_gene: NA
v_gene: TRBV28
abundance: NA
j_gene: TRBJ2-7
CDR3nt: TGTGCCAGCATGCCGGGACAATCCTACGAGCAGTACTTC
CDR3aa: CASMPGQSYEQYF

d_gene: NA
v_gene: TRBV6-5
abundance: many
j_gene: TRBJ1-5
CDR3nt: TGTGCCAGCAGTTACGGGGCAGGGATTCAGCCCCAGCATTTT
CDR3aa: CASSYGAGIQPQHF

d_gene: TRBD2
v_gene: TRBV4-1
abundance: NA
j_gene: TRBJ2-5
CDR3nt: TGCGCCAGCAGCCAAGTCCTGGCGGGGGGGGCCCAGTACTTC
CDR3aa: CASSQVLAGGAQYF

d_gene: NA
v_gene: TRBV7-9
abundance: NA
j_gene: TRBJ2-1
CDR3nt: TGTGCCAGCACCCCCGGGACTCTTTACAATGAGCAGTTCTTC
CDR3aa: CASTPGTLYNEQFF

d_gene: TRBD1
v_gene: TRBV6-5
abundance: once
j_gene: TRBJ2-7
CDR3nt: TGTGCCAGCAGTCCGGGGACAGGCTACGAGCAGTACTTC
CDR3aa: CASSPGTGYEQYF

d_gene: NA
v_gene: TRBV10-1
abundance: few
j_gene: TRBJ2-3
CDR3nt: TGCGCCAGCAGTGAGTTTGCGGCCCGGGTAGATACGCAGTATTTT
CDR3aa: CASSEFAARVDTQYF

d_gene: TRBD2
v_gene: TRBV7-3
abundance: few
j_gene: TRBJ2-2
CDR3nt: TGTGCCAGCAGCCCGGGGGGACTAGCGGGTCTGAGCGGGGAGCTGTTTTTT
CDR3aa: CASSPGGLAGLSGELFF

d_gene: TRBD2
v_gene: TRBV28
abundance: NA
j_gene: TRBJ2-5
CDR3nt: TGTGCCAGCAGTTTTCCTAGCGGGAGTAAGACCCAGTACTTC
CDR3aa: CASSFPSGSKTQYF

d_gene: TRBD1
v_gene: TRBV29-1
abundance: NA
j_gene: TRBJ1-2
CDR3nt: TGCAGCGTACTGGACAGGCCCTATGGCTACACCTTC
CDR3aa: CSVLDRPYGYTF

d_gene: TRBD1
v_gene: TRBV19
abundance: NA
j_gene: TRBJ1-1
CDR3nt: TGTGCCAGTAGGGGGATCGGGACAGGGGTCAGGGACACTGAAGCTTTCTTT
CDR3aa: CASRGIGTGVRDTEAFF

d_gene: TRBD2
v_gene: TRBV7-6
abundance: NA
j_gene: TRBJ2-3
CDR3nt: TGTGCCAGCAGCTTAATCGGTCTAGCGGGGGGTACCTATACGCAGTATTTT
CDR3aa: CASSLIGLAGGTYTQYF

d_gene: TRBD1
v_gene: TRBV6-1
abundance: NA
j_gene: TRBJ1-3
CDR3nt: TGTGCCAGCAGTTTGACAGGGGTAGGAAACACCATATATTTT
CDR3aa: CASSLTGVGNTIYF

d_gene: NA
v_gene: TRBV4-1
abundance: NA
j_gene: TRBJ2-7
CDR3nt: TGCGCCAGCAGCCAAGATCCTCGAAGAGGTACAGCCAGCGAGCAGTACTTC
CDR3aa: CASSQDPRRGTASEQYF

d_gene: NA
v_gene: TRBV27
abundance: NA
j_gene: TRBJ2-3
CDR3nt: TGTGCCAGCAGTCTGGGGCTCTACGGGTCCACAGATACGCAGTATTTT
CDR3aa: CASSLGLYGSTDTQYF

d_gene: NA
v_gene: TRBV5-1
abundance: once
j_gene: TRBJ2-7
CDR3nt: TGCGCCAGCAGCTTGGCCCAGCGCGAGCCGTACGAGCAGTACTTC
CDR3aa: CASSLAQREPYEQYF

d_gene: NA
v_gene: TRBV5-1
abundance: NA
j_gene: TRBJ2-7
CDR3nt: TGCGCCAGCAGTCCCTCCCTACCCTACGAGCAGTACTTC
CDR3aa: CASSPSLPYEQYF

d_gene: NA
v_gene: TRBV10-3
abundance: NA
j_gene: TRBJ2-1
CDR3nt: TGTGCCACCAGACGGAGGGAGGACGACAATGAGCAGTTCTTC
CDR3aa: CATRRREDDNEQFF

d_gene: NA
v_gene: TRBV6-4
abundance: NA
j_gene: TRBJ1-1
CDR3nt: TGTGCCAGCACGGCCAGGGAGGGCACTGAAGCTTTCTTT
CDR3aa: CASTAREGTEAFF

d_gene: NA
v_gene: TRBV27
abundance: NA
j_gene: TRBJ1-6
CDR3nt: TGTGCCAGCAGCCCGGGGGGGACCTATAATTCACCCCTCCACTTT
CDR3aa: CASSPGGTYNSPLHF

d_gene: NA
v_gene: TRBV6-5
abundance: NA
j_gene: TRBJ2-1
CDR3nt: TGTGCCAGCAGTTATGGTCAGGGGTTTGGAAATGAGCAGTTCTTC
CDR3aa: CASSYGQGFGNEQFF

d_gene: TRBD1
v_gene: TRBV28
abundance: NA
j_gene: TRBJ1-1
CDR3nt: TGTGCCAGCAGATTATCAGGGACAGGGGCAACTGAAGCTTTCTTT
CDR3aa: CASRLSGTGATEAFF

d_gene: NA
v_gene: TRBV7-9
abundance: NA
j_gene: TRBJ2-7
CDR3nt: TGTGCCAGCAGCCGACACAGGGAGCACGAGCAGTACTTC
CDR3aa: CASSRHREHEQYF

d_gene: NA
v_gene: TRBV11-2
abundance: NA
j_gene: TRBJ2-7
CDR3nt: TGTGCCAGCAGCCACCGGGACGAGCAGTACTTC
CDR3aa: CASSHRDEQYF

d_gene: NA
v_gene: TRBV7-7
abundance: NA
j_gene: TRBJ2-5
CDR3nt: TGTGCTAGCAGCAGACAGGGAGGGGAGACCCAGTACTTC
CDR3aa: CASSRQGGETQYF

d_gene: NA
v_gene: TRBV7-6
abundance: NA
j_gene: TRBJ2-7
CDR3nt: TGTGCCAGCAGCCCTCCGGACAACAAATACGAGCAGTACTTC
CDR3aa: CASSPPDNKYEQYF

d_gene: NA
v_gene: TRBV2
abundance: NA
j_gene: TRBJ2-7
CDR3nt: TGTGCCAGCAGTGCCCCCCAGCCCCTCTACGAGCAGTACTTC
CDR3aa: CASSAPQPLYEQYF

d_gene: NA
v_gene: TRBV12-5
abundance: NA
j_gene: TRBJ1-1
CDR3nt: TGTGCTAGTGGTTTGGTCCTGTCCCGGGGGGGGACTGAAGCTTTCTTT
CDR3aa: CASGLVLSRGGTEAFF

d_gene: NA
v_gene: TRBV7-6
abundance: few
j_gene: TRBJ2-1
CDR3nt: TGTGCCAGCAGCTCGTTCGACAGGGTGATAGGAGGGAATGAGCAGTTCTTC
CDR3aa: CASSSFDRVIGGNEQFF

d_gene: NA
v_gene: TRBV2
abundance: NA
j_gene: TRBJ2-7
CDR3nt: TGTGCCAGCAGGGACACCTCCTACGAGCAGTACTTC
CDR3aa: CASRDTSYEQYF

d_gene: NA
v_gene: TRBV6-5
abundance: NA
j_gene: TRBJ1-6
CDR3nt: TGTGCCAGCCGAGGGGGTTGGGGTAATTCACCCCTCCACTTT
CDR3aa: CASRGGWGNSPLHF

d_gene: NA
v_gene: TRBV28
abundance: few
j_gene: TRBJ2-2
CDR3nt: TGTGCCAGCAGTAGTTATGGGGAGCTGTTTTTT
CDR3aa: CASSSYGELFF

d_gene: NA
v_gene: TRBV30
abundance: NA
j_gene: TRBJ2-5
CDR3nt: TGTGCCTGGAGCCTAGAAGCGGTCCAAGAGACCCAGTACTTC
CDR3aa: CAWSLEAVQETQYF

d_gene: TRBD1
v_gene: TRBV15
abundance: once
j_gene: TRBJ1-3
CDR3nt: TGTGCCACCCATCAACAGGGGGCTGGAAACACCATATATTTT
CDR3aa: CATHQQGAGNTIYF

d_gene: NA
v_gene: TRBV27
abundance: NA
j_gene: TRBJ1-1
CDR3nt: TGTGCCAGCACCCCACGGACCCGCTCCGAAGCTTTCTTT
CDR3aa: CASTPRTRSEAFF

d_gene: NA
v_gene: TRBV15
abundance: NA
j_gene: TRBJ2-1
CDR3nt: TGTGCCACCAGCAGAGATCGAGCCCAAGCCCGAAGATCCTCCTACAATGAGCAGTTCTTC
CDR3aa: CATSRDRAQARRSSYNEQFF

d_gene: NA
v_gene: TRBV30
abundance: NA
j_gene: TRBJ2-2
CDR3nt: TGTGCCTGGAGTGTACAAATCCGAAGGGAGCTGTTTTTT
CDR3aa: CAWSVQIRRELFF

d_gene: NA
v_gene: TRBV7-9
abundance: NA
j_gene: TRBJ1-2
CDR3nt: TGTGCCAGCACCCAAGAGATCCACGGTCCACGGCCTAACTATGGCTACACCTTC
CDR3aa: CASTQEIHGPRPNYGYTF

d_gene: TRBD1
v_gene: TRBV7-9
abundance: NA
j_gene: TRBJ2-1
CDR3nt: TGTGCCAGCAGCTTAGGGGACAGACGAGCAGAGCAGTTCTTC
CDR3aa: CASSLGDRRAEQFF

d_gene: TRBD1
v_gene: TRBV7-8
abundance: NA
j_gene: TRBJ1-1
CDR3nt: TGTGCCAGCAGCCGGGACAGCCTGAAAACTGAAGCTTTCTTT
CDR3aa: CASSRDSLKTEAFF

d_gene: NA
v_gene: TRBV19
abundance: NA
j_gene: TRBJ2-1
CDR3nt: TGTGCCAGTAGTATGTATCCCTTCACCAGCTCCTACAATGAGCAGTTCTTC
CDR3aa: CASSMYPFTSSYNEQFF

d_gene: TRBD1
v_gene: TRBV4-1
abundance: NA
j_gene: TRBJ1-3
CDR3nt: TGCGCCAGCAGCCTGGACAGGGGAACTGGAAACACCATATATTTT
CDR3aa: CASSLDRGTGNTIYF

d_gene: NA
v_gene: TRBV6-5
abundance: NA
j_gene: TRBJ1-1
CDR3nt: TGTGCCAGCAGTTATACGCGCCAAGGGCTGGGCACTGAAGCTTTCTTT
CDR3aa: CASSYTRQGLGTEAFF

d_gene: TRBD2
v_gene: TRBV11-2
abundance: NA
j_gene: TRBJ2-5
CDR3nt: TGTGCCAGCAGCCCTGGACTAGCGGGGCAAGAGACCCAGTACTTC
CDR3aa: CASSPGLAGQETQYF

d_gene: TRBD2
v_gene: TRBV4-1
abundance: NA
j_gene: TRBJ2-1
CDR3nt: TGCGCCAGCAGCCAAGTTCGGAATAGCGGGAGAGAACAGTTCTTC
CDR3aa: CASSQVRNSGREQFF

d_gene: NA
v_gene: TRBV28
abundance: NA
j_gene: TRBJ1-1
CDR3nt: TGTGCCAGCAGTTTATCGGGCGGCTTCGGGGCTTTCTTT
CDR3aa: CASSLSGGFGAFF

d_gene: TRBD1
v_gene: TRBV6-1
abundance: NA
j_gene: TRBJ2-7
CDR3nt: TGTGCCAGCACTCCAGCCGGGACAGGGAATCACGAGCAGTACTTC
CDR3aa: CASTPAGTGNHEQYF

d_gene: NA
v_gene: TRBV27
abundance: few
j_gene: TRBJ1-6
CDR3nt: TGTGCCAGCAGTTTAAGGCACAATTCACCCCTCCACTTT
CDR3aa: CASSLRHNSPLHF

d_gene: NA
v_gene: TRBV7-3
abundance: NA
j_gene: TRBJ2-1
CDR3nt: TGTGCCAGCAGCTTATTCGAGGCTCCCAATGAGCAGTTCTTC
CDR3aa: CASSLFEAPNEQFF

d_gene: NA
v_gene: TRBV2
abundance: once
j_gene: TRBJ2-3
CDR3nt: TGTGCCAGCAGCGTGAGGAGTTGGGGGACAGATACGCAGTATTTT
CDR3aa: CASSVRSWGTDTQYF

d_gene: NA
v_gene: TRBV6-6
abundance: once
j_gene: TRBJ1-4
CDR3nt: TGTGCCAGCAGCTCGACCCCACGCGAAAAACTGTTTTTT
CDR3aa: CASSSTPREKLFF

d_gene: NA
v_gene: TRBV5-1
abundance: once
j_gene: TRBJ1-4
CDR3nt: TGCGCCAGCAGCCTCTTACCGGGGGAAAAACTGTTTTTT
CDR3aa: CASSLLPGEKLFF

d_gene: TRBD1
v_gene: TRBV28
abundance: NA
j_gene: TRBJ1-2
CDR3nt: TGTGCCAGCAGTTTAAAGTTCGACAGGGTCTATGGCTACACCTTC
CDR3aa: CASSLKFDRVYGYTF

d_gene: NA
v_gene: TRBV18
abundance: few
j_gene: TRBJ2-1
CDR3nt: TGTGCCAGCTCAGCCATCGGACCAGCGAATGAGCAGTTCTTC
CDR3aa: CASSAIGPANEQFF